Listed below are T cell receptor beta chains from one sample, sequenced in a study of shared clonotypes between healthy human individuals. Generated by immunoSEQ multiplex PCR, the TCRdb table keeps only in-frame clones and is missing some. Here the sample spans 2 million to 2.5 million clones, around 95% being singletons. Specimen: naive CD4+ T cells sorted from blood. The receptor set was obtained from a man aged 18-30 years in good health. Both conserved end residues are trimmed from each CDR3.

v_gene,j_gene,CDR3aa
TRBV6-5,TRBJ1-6,ASSRTGANNSPLH
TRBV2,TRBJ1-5,ASVEGINQPQH
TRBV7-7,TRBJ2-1,ASSEGLAGGNNEQF
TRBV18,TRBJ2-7,ASSPPWTSGSQY
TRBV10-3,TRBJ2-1,AISESSGINNEQF
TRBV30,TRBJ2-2,AWSVRRGTGELF
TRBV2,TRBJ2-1,ASGPLAGGWNEQF
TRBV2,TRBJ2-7,ATGQGTYEQY
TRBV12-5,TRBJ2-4,ASGLGTTGLAGLAKNIQY
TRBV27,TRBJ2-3,ASSFSGDTQY
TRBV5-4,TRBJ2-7,ASSPRDSDYEQY
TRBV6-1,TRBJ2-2,ASSPGTANTGELF
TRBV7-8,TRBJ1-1,ASSLVRFGGVNTEAF
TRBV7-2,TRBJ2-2,ASSPGPGQGFTGELF
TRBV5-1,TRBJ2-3,ASSLNTDTQY
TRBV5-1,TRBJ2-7,ASSPHPQTPEQY